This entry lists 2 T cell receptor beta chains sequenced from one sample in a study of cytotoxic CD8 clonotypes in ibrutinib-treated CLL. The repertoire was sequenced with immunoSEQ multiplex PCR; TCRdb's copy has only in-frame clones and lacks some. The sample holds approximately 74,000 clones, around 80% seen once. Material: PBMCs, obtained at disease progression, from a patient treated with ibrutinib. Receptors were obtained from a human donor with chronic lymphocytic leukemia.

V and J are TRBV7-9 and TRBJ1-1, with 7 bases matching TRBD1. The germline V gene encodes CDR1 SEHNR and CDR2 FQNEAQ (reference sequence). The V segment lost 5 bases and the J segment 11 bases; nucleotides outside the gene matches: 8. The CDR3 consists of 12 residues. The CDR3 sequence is CASSTDRARAFF. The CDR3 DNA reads TGTGCCAGCAGCACAGACAGGGCGAGGGCTTTCTTT.

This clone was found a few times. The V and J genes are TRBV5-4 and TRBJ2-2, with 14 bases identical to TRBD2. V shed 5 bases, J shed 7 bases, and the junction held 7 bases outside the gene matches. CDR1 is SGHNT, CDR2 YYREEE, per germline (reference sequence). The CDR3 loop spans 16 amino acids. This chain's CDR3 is CASSRGLAGVHGELFF. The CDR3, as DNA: TGTGCCAGCAGTCGGGGACTAGCGGGAGTTCACGGGGAGCTGTTTTTT.